This T cell receptor (beta chain) comes out of a study of shared clonotypes between healthy human individuals. Germline assignment: CDR1 SGHRS and CDR2 YFSETQ. There are 15 residues in the CDR3. Deletions cut 1 base from V and 2 bases from J, with 11 bases between. The sample holds one count of this clone. Using immunoSEQ multiplex PCR, the repertoire was profiled, and TCRdb retains in-frame clones only, with some absent. The repertoire consists of 2 million to 2.5 million clones, with 90% to 95% occurring once and the leading ten covering 0.36%. The chain is built from TRBV5-1 and TRBJ2-3; D remains unclear. The sample taken for sequencing was naive CD4+ T cells from PBMCs. Described subset: CD45RA+ positively selected. The TCR comes from a man between 18 and 35 years old in good health. Some clones in this sample may be carry-over from other donors' samples. Here the CDR3 reads CASSLWGKDTDTQYF. In nucleotides, the CDR3 is TGCGCCAGCAGCTTGTGGGGAAAAGACACAGATACGCAGTATTTT. The variable domain in full, completed from reference TRBV5-1 and TRBJ2-3, reads KAGVTQTPRYLIKTRGQQVTLSCSPISGHRSVSWYQQTPGQGLQFLFEYFSETQRNKGNFPGRFSGRQFSNSRSEMNVSTLELGDSALYLCASSLWGKDTDTQYFGPGTRLTVL.